This TCR beta chain was recorded in a study of OX40 agonist ivuxolimab in advanced cancers. Worth noting for this clone: Germline is not matched at one junction end, which may reflect a read error. The sample has other DNA sequences that encode this CDR3 too.

The method was immunoSEQ multiplex PCR; TCRdb's version includes in-frame clones alone and lacks a portion of them. This sample has some 130,000 clones, with 80% to 90% found just once. Per germline, CDR1 GTSNPN and CDR2 SVGIG (reference sequence). The CDR3 length is 15 residues. The rearrangement links TRBV30 to TRBJ1-5; D may be TRBD1 (5 bases). This sequence was found in an adult with an advanced solid tumor such as melanoma, head and neck, liver or kidney cancer. Sequences were derived from CD4+ or CD8+ T cells sorted from blood, sampled in a trial of the OX40 agonist ivuxolimab. The CDR3 spells CAWSAWQGGNQPQHF. The CDR3 nucleotides read TGTGCTTGGAGCGCCTGGCAGGGAGGCAATCAGCCCCAGCATTTT. The full variable domain, in which reference TRBV30 and TRBJ1-5 provide the parts outside the CDR3, is SQTIHQWPATLVQPVGSPLSLECTVEGTSNPNLYWYRQAAGRGLQLLFYSVGIGQISSEVPQNLSASRPQDRQFILSSKKLLLSDSGFYLCAWSAWQGGNQPQHFGDGTRLSIL.